A single sample is the source of the 16 T cell receptor beta chains below, sequenced in a study of Ad26.COV2.S vaccination and SARS-CoV-2 variants. Here immunoSEQ multiplex PCR was the method, and the copy in TCRdb shows in-frame clones only, minus some. This table holds 320,000 or so clones, roughly 88% found once. Treatment here: roughly 18 received Ad26.COV2.S at low or high dose, single or two shots; 5 received placebo; per-sample allocation not given. Day 63 after the first vaccine or placebo injection was the time point for sampling. The starting material was peripheral blood, obtained in a trial of Ad26.COV2.S vaccine versus placebo. Source of these receptors: a person between 18 and 59 years old who received the Ad26.COV2.S COVID-19 vaccine or a placebo.

J is TRBJ1-1 and V is TRBV18; D unclear. The ends were cut back, 3 bases at V and 1 base at J, with 12 bases in the middle. This CDR3 spans 15 amino acids. CDR1 and CDR2 (germline): KGHSH, LQKENI. CDR3 protein: CASSPSARENTEAFF. CDR3 DNA: TGTGCCAGCTCACCTTCGGCGAGGGAGAACACTGAAGCTTTCTTT.

This chain uses TRBV21-1 with TRBJ2-3; the D call of TRBD2 is as the table states it, not checked on the DNA. TRBV21-1 is an annotated pseudogene. The CDR3 is 19 amino acids. The CDR3: CASSPGLPTPPSGTDTQYF. CDR3 sequence (DNA): TGTGCCAGCAGTCCGGGACTACCCACCCCCCCATCCGGCACAGATACGCAGTATTTT.

V and J are TRBV12-3 or TRBV12-4 and TRBJ1-1; weak D call: TRBD1 (5 bases). This CDR3 region has 13 residues. V was cut by 7 bases and J by 2 bases, with 11 bases left in between. CDR3 coding DNA: TGTGCCAGCATCTTCGGGGCAAACACTGAAGCTTTCTTT. Translated: CASIFGANTEAFF.

V is TRBV19 and J is TRBJ1-2; tentative D call: TRBD1 (5 bases). CDR3 size: 15 residues. Germline lookup yields CDR1 LNHDA and CDR2 SQIVND (reference sequence). V lost 7 bases and J 4 bases, leaving 19 bases between the germline ends. CDR3 sequence (DNA): TGTGCCAGTATCCCGGGCCGGGGACGGCTCTATGGCTACACCTTC. Protein sequence: CASIPGRGRLYGYTF.

The V and J genes are TRBV15 and TRBJ1-2; D unresolved. The V gene lost 5 bases and the J gene lost 7 bases, with 17 bases spanning the gap. Per the germline V gene, CDR1 is LNHNV and CDR2 is YYDKDF (reference sequence). The CDR3 contains 14 residues. CDR3 nucleotides: TGTGCCACCAGCGTCGGACTGGCGGTGGGTGGCTACACCTTC. This sequence encodes CATSVGLAVGGYTF.

This clone appeared a single time. The V and J genes are TRBV7-2 and TRBJ2-5, with D uncertain. Germline V gives CDR1 SGHTA, CDR2 FQGNSA. CDR3 size: 13 residues. The V and J ends lost 1 base and 7 bases respectively, with 10 bases between them. The CDR3 is CASSLDHPRTQYF. CDR3 bases: TGTGCCAGCAGCTTAGATCACCCCCGGACCCAGTACTTC.

This clone was recorded only once. The chain uses TRBV5-1 and TRBJ2-1; 7 nucleotides align to TRBD2. The germline gives CDR1 SGHRS, CDR2 YFSETQ. The CDR3 totals 14 residues. V lost 4 bases to trimming and J lost 5 bases; unmatched junction nucleotides: 6. CDR3 DNA sequence: TGCGCCAGCAGCCTGGATAGCGGGCACAATGAGCAGTTCTTC. This codes for CASSLDSGHNEQFF.

J is TRBJ2-2 and V is TRBV7-2; D unclear. This CDR3 comprises 11 residues. V was pared by 7 bases and J by 8 bases, with 8 bases between. The germline CDR1 and CDR2 sequences are SGHTA and FQGNSA. As DNA, the CDR3 is TGTGCCAGCACACCTGTGGGGGAGCTGTTTTTT. Its protein product is CASTPVGELFF.

This sequence joins TRBV2 and TRBJ1-6; D remains ambiguous. Germline V lookup: CDR1 SNHLY, CDR2 FYNNEI. V was shortened by 4 bases and J by 0 bases, with 7 bases between the two germline ends. The CDR3 runs 15 residues. The CDR3 DNA follows: TGTGCCAGCAGTGGTAGCAGCTCCTATAATTCACCCCTCCACTTT. The encoded protein is CASSGSSSYNSPLHF.

This clone has only one observation. Within the sample, other DNA sequences also encode this same CDR3. V is TRBV18 and J is TRBJ1-5; D not certain. Germline-derived CDR1 and CDR2 are KGHSH and LQKENI. CDR3 size: 14 residues. Trimming shortened V by 6 bases and J by 1 base, and 10 bases separated the two germline ends. CDR3 bases: TGTGCCAGCTCCCTAACGGGGAGCAATCAGCCCCAGCATTTT. Translation: CASSLTGSNQPQHF.

The chain carries TRBV29-1 and TRBJ2-7; D may be TRBD1 (6 bases). The CDR3 sequence is 13 residues long. Germline V gene data show CDR1 as SQVTM and CDR2 as ANQGSEA. The V and J ends lost 6 bases and 1 base respectively, with 13 bases between them. The CDR3 region has the DNA TGCAGCGTGGGGACAAGGCTATCCTACGAGCAGTACTTC. Translation: CSVGTRLSYEQYF.

The chain combines TRBV6-2 or TRBV6-3 with TRBJ1-1; D is perhaps TRBD1 (5 bases). The CDR3 contains 13 residues. V shed 2 bases and J shed 4 bases, with 8 bases lying between them. The germline V gene encodes CDR1 MNHEY and CDR2 SVGEGT. DNA of the CDR3: TGTGCCAGCAGTTACAAAAGGGGCACTGAAGCTTTCTTT. Protein: CASSYKRGTEAFF.

The chain joins TRBV6-2 or TRBV6-3 to TRBJ2-5, with a weak D call TRBD2 (5 bases). Trimming removed 5 bases at V and 4 bases at J, with 8 bases between. The V gene's germline CDR1 is MNHEY and CDR2 SVGEGT. The length of the CDR3 is 12 residues. CDR3 coding DNA: TGTGCCAGCAGTGCCGGGGTAGAGACCCAGTACTTC. Its translation is CASSAGVETQYF.

The CDR3 region has the DNA TGTGCCAGCAGCGTAGATGGACAGGGGCGGGAGACCCAGTACTTC. It is translated as CASSVDGQGRETQYF. J is TRBJ2-5 and V is TRBV9; TRBD1 matches 9 bases. Germline-derived CDR1 and CDR2 are SGDLS and YYNGEE. Germline trimming cut 0 bases from V and 5 bases from J; bases unmatched to any gene: 5. The CDR3 loop spans 15 amino acids. The whole variable domain, filled in from reference TRBV9 and TRBJ2-5, reads DSGVTQTPKHLITATGQRVTLRCSPRSGDLSVYWYQQSLDQGLQFLIQYYNGEERAKGNILERFSAQQFPDLHSELNLSSLELGDSALYFCASSVDGQGRETQYFGPGTRLLVL.

The CDR3 DNA is TGTGCCAGCGGAGGACAGGGGGCAGAAGGCTACACCTTC. This sequence encodes CASGGQGAEGYTF. This sequence joins TRBV12-3 or TRBV12-4 and TRBJ1-2; TRBD1 aligns across 11 bases. Trimming at V came to 8 bases and at J to 8 bases, leaving 7 bases not matched to a gene. CDR3 length: 13 residues.

The chain carries TRBV4-1 and TRBJ2-3, with no clear D. The germline CDR1 and CDR2 sequences are MGHRA and YSYEKL. The germline V and J ends were trimmed by 2 bases and 6 bases, with 15 bases remaining between them. The length of the CDR3 is 15 residues. This CDR3 reads CASSQRWQTPDTQYF. The CDR3 DNA sequence: TGCGCCAGCAGCCAAAGGTGGCAGACCCCGGATACGCAGTATTTT.